A selection of T cell receptor beta chains follows, all from one sample in a study of blood T cells in healthy people across ages. TCRdb recomputed calls from the 5' RACE reads with MiXCR, one row per CDR3 protein. The repertoire holds over a million distinct CDR3 sequences, with approximately 59% as singletons. The sequenced material came from blood. The receptors come from a man aged 18 to 30 in good health. The CDR3 runs from the conserved cysteine through the conserved F or W. Fields, in order: V gene, J gene, clone size, D gene, CDR3 DNA, CDR3 protein. The D gene is left open where the match is weak. For some rows the clone size is stated as once, few or many, or as a class when expanded; others skip it.

TRBV4-1	TRBJ2-7	few	TRBD2	TGCGCCAGCAGTCTAATTAGCGGGGATGACTACGAGCAGTACTTC	CASSLISGDDYEQYF
TRBV12-3/TRBV12-4	TRBJ2-1	few	TRBD2	TGTGCCAGCAGTTTAGACGGGGGGGCCAATGAGCAGTTCTTC	CASSLDGGANEQFF
TRBV11-2	TRBJ2-5	NA	TRBD1	TGTGCCAGCAGCTGGGACAGGGTAGACGGGGAGACCCAGTACTTC	CASSWDRVDGETQYF
TRBV3-1	TRBJ2-1	NA	TRBD2	TGTGCCAGCAGCCAACGGGTTCCTAGCGGGAGGCTTGACGAGGGGTCCAATGAGCAGTTCTTC	CASSQRVPSGRLDEGSNEQFF
TRBV3-1	TRBJ2-1	NA	NA	TGTGCCAGCAGCCAAGATATAGGACTCCACAATGAGCAGTTCTTC	CASSQDIGLHNEQFF
TRBV3-1	TRBJ2-3	few	TRBD2	TGTGCCAGCAGCCAAGACTTTGACGGGAGGGCCACAGATACGCAGTATTTT	CASSQDFDGRATDTQYF
TRBV5-1	TRBJ2-7	NA	TRBD2	TGCGCCAGCAGCCCCGCGGGCGGGAGGTTTTCCTACGAGCAGTACTTC	CASSPAGGRFSYEQYF
TRBV12-3/TRBV12-4	TRBJ2-3	NA	NA	TGTGCCAGCAGCTGGCCCGAATATACGCAGTATTTT	CASSWPEYTQYF
TRBV20-1	TRBJ2-7	few	NA	TGCAGTGCTCGGAGCAGTGACAACTACGAGCAGTACTTC	CSARSSDNYEQYF
TRBV10-3	TRBJ2-5	NA	TRBD2	TGTGCCAGCTCGATATCGGGGGGAGAGACCCAGTACTTC	CASSISGGETQYF
TRBV28	TRBJ2-3	few	NA	TGTGCCAGCAGAGATTTACCGGATACGCAGTATTTT	CASRDLPDTQYF